The 21 T cell receptor beta chains given below trace back to one sample, sequenced in a study of blood T cell repertoires in COVID-19. Repertoires were generated with immunoSEQ multiplex PCR, while TCRdb's copy carries only in-frame clones and drops some. Of about 110,000 clones in the sample, around 80% were seen once. Sequenced material: peripheral blood. All receptors derive from a human donor in a cohort sampled during active or convalescent COVID-19.

The chain couples TRBV19 to TRBJ2-2; TRBD2 agrees at 8 bases. Unmatched junction bases numbered 18, after V lost 6 bases and J lost 3 bases. Germline loops: CDR1 LNHDA, CDR2 SQIVND (reference sequence). The CDR3 sequence is 19 residues long. The CDR3 loop is CASSIGTGLAGGHTGELFF. The CDR3 bases are TGTGCCAGTAGCATTGGTACGGGTTTGGCGGGGGGCCACACCGGGGAGCTGTTTTTT.

This sequence joins TRBV7-2 and TRBJ2-7; D is perhaps TRBD1 (6 bases). V was shortened by 5 bases and J by 5 bases, with 16 bases between the two germline ends. In germline, CDR1 is SGHTA, CDR2 FQGNSA. The CDR3 runs 14 residues. CDR3: CASSTMGTQDEQYF. In nucleotides, the CDR3 is TGTGCCAGCAGCACAATGGGGACACAGGACGAGCAGTACTTC.

The chain employs TRBV9 and TRBJ2-3; D not resolved. The CDR3 is made up of 11 amino acids. The germline V gene encodes CDR1 SGDLS and CDR2 YYNGEE. The germline V and J ends were trimmed by 7 bases and 8 bases, with 11 bases remaining between them. The CDR3 is CASSFLGTQYF. The CDR3 DNA is TGTGCCAGCTCCTTTCTAGGTACGCAGTATTTT.

This sequence joins TRBV3-1 (or the pseudogene TRBV3-2) and TRBJ1-4; 8 bases are shared with TRBD1. The CDR3 runs to 15 residues. Trimming at V came to 3 bases and at J to 10 bases, leaving 10 bases not matched to a gene. Germline V gives CDR1 LGHDT, CDR2 YNNKEL (reference sequence). CDR3 in amino acids: CASSHLTGGKGKLFF. The CDR3 nucleotides read TGTGCCAGCAGCCACCTAACAGGGGGTAAGGGAAAACTGTTTTTT.

This sequence joins TRBV6-6 and TRBJ2-5; TRBD2 aligns across 8 bases. Per the germline V gene, CDR1 is MNHNY and CDR2 is SVGAGI (reference sequence). J lost 5 bases, V lost 2 bases, and 10 bases had no gene match. CDR3 size: 16 residues. Written as DNA, the CDR3 is TGTGCCAGCAGTTACGCGGAAGGACTAGCTGGCGAGACCCAGTACTTC. This gives the protein CASSYAEGLAGETQYF.

V usage is TRBV10-3 and J usage is TRBJ2-7; 9 nucleotides match TRBD1. The CDR3 loop spans 17 amino acids. Germline V lookup: CDR1 ENHRY, CDR2 SYGVKD. The V segment lost 6 bases and the J segment 3 bases; nucleotides outside the gene matches: 15. The CDR3 region is CAIRKLSDMGQGYEQYF. The DNA for the CDR3 is TGTGCCATCAGGAAGCTATCCGACATGGGACAGGGCTACGAGCAGTACTTC.

V usage is TRBV4-3 and J usage is TRBJ2-1; 11 nucleotides match TRBD2. The CDR3 covers 20 residues. Germline CDR1 is LGHNA and CDR2 is YSLEER. V lost 1 base to trimming and J lost 3 bases; unmatched junction nucleotides: 14. This CDR3 is CASSQGSSGGPQAVYNEQFF. CDR3 bases: TGCGCCAGCAGCCAAGGTTCTAGCGGGGGGCCCCAAGCAGTCTACAATGAGCAGTTCTTC.

The chain has TRBV9 and TRBJ2-7; D is undetermined. The V end was cut by 0 bases, the J end by 0 bases, with 7 bases between. CDR1 and CDR2 from the germline V gene are SGDLS and YYNGEE. The CDR3 has 14 residues. This CDR3 is CASSVELLSYEQYF. The CDR3, as DNA: TGTGCCAGCAGCGTAGAGCTGCTCTCCTACGAGCAGTACTTC. Supplemented by reference TRBV9 and TRBJ2-7, the full variable domain reads DSGVTQTPKHLITATGQRVTLRCSPRSGDLSVYWYQQSLDQGLQFLIQYYNGEERAKGNILERFSAQQFPDLHSELNLSSLELGDSALYFCASSVELLSYEQYFGPGTRLTVT.

The V and J genes are TRBV28 and TRBJ2-1, with 9 bases matching TRBD1. Trimming at V came to 5 bases and at J to 6 bases, leaving 17 bases not matched to a gene. Germline values: CDR1 MDHEN, CDR2 SYDVKM. This CDR3 has 18 amino acids. The CDR3 here is CASSPNRGPHQLGNEQFF. The CDR3 DNA is TGTGCCAGCAGTCCAAACAGGGGGCCCCATCAGTTGGGCAATGAGCAGTTCTTC.

The genes are TRBV6-6 and TRBJ1-5, with a tentative D call TRBD1 (6 bases). Trimming took off 5 bases at V and 0 bases at J, with 14 bases between the two ends. The CDR3 spans 16 residues. Germline V gene sequence: CDR1 MNHNY, CDR2 SVGAGI (reference sequence). CDR3 amino acids: CASSGRGMGSNQPQHF. In DNA, the CDR3 is TGTGCCAGCAGTGGCAGGGGAATGGGTAGCAATCAGCCCCAGCATTTT.

This clone appeared a few times. This rearrangement joins TRBV11-2 to TRBJ2-2; tentatively, D is TRBD1 (8 bases). Germline loops: CDR1 SGHAT, CDR2 FQNNGV. CDR3 size: 16 residues. This CDR3 is CATAGQVFFGTGELFF. The CDR3 DNA sequence: TGTGCTACAGCGGGACAGGTCTTTTTCGGCACCGGGGAGCTGTTTTTT.

This chain connects TRBV18 to TRBJ2-2, with TRBD2 matching over 7 bases. This CDR3 is 15 amino acids long. Germline CDR1 reads KGHSH; CDR2 reads LQKENI. The J segment lost 8 bases and the V segment lost 4 bases, leaving 10 bases of the junction unmatched. The CDR3 spells CASSQDGGSRGELFF. CDR3 nucleotide sequence: TGTGCCAGCTCACAGGACGGCGGGAGTAGGGGGGAGCTGTTTTTT.

The chain recombines TRBV6-5 with TRBJ2-5, with 7 bases aligning to TRBD2. Germline CDR1 is MNHEY and CDR2 is SVGAGI. The CDR3 loop spans 15 amino acids. V was clipped by 7 bases and J by 4 bases; unmatched bases: 12. Written as DNA, the CDR3 is TGTGCCAGCACTCCTGGGACTAAGAGCCGAGAGACCCAGTACTTC. Its protein product is CASTPGTKSRETQYF.

The chain combines TRBV28 with TRBJ2-2, with a tentative D call TRBD1 (6 bases). Trimming cost V 6 bases and J 2 bases, with 22 bases left between them. Germline V gives CDR1 MDHEN, CDR2 SYDVKM. The CDR3 totals 18 residues. This chain's CDR3 is CASRAFGQGTTNTGELFF. DNA for the CDR3: TGTGCCAGCAGAGCCTTTGGGCAGGGGACGACAAACACCGGGGAGCTGTTTTTT.

CDR3 sequence (DNA): TGTGCCAGCAGTTATCATTCCGAGCGGCCCGCGTACCAAGAGACCCAGTACTTC. The encoded protein is CASSYHSERPAYQETQYF. The V gene is TRBV6-2 or TRBV6-3, the J gene TRBJ2-5; tentative D call: TRBD2 (5 bases). V was cut by 3 bases and J by 0 bases, with 20 bases left in between. From germline, CDR1 is MNHEY and CDR2 SVGEGT. The length of the CDR3 is 18 residues.

The CDR3 loop reads CASSTTGGLWGMSSTDTQYF. The CDR3 DNA sequence: TGCGCCAGCAGTACAACGGGGGGGCTTTGGGGTATGAGTTCCACAGATACGCAGTATTTT. The J gene is TRBJ2-3, the V gene TRBV10-2, with TRBD2 identical over 8 bases. The CDR3 loop spans 20 amino acids. The trim removed 5 bases at V and 2 bases at J, leaving 21 bases unmatched. Germline-derived CDR1 and CDR2 are WSHSY and SAAADI.

This clone was seen once. This sequence joins TRBV4-2 and TRBJ2-7; D gene unclear. Trimming shortened V by 0 bases and J by 6 bases, and 12 bases separated the two germline ends. The CDR3 is 14 residues long. The germline CDR1 and CDR2 sequences are LGHNA and YNFKEQ. The CDR3 DNA is TGTGCCAGCAGCCAAGATGGTGAAAGAGCCGAGCAGTACTTC. Translation gives CASSQDGERAEQYF.

This rearrangement joins TRBV21-1 to TRBJ2-5; TRBD2, the table's D call, was not compared with the DNA. TRBV21-1 is described as a pseudogene. The CDR3 is made up of 14 amino acids. The chain's CDR3 is CASNFSGGQETQYF. The CDR3 region has the DNA TGTGCCAGCAATTTCAGCGGGGGGCAGGAGACCCAGTACTTC.

The J gene is TRBJ2-4, the V gene TRBV10-2; no clear D gene. The V gene's germline CDR1 is WSHSY and CDR2 SAAADI. The CDR3 covers 15 residues. V lost 3 bases, J lost 0 bases, and 9 bases lay in between. In DNA, the CDR3 is TGCGCCAGCAGTGAAAAGAAACTAGCCAAAAACATTCAGTACTTC. As protein: CASSEKKLAKNIQYF.

The chain uses TRBV6-5 and TRBJ1-1; 9 bases map to TRBD1. This CDR3 comprises 13 residues. J lost 5 bases, V lost 6 bases, and 4 bases had no gene match. The V gene's germline CDR1 is MNHEY and CDR2 SVGAGI. In DNA, the CDR3 is TGTGCCAGCAGAGGGACAGGGACAACTGAAGCTTTCTTT. Protein: CASRGTGTTEAFF.

This sequence joins TRBV27 and TRBJ1-1; weak D call: TRBD1 (5 bases). The germline V gene has CDR1 MNHEY and CDR2 SMNVEV (reference sequence). CDR3 size: 13 residues. Trimming left V 3 bases short and J 8 bases short, with 13 bases between. CDR3 loop: CASSLSWGLEAFF. The CDR3 coding sequence is TGTGCCAGCAGTTTGTCATGGGGACTGGAAGCTTTCTTT.